The following is a TCR beta chain sequence with its context. The antigen is not known. V lost 3 bases and J lost 2, with 7 bases in between. The germline V gene has CDR1 MRHNA and CDR2 SNTAGT. The CDR3 runs 14 residues. The data were obtained in a study of OX40 agonist ivuxolimab in advanced cancers. Study-level points and caveats: At doses 0.1 to 3.0 mg/kg, CD4+ and CD8+ clones expanded.

Clones were read by immunoSEQ multiplex PCR, and TCRdb kept only the in-frame ones, dropping some. Of some 19,000 clones in the sample, 88% were seen once. The source of this sequence is an adult with an advanced solid tumor such as melanoma, head and neck, liver or kidney cancer. The chain links TRBV6-4 to TRBJ2-2, with TRBD2 as a possible D gene (6 bases). The input for sequencing was CD4+ or CD8+ T cells sorted from blood, taken in a trial of the OX40 agonist ivuxolimab. The CDR3 sequence: CASSEGLNTGELFF. In nucleotides, the CDR3 is TGTGCCAGCAGTGAAGGACTAAACACCGGGGAGCTGTTTTTT.